This T cell receptor (beta chain) appears in the sequencing data of a study of blood T cell repertoires in COVID-19 (dated by TCRdb to the early 2020s). General notes on the study: The collaborator samples originated in the United States, Italy and Spain and spanned the acute and convalescent phases of COVID-19. HLA class I and class II types, where available, came from metadata supplied by the sample provider rather than from assay-based typing. Sample metadata almost always included a de-identified subject ID, COVID-19 status, age in years and sex. Subjects who had been exposed to COVID-19, were actively infected with it, or had recovered from it provided the deeply sampled blood TCRbeta repertoires that made up the dataset. The prospective study material was composed of cDNA or gDNA derived from T cells, B-cell-depleted T cells, or PBMCs. The samples were drawn from the first 160 participants of the ongoing ImmuneRACE study and from 1,254 subjects provided by 6 global collaborators. The repertoires were made available in a free public database intended to serve as a resource for research on the immune response to SARS-CoV-2. What the work shows at the level of the full study, not this receptor alone: The amount of clinical and demographic metadata varied by source and participant and was provided uncurated.

TCRbeta CDR3 regions were amplified from genomic DNA by means of the immunoSEQ Assay, a bias-controlled multiplex PCR. The authors' pipeline ran thus. The number of nucleated cells in each sample was estimated from the amplification of reference gene primers within the assay. To quantify the absolute abundance of each unique TCRbeta CDR3 rearrangement, sequence reads were collapsed and filtered. For each sample, productive Simpson clonality was calculated as the square root of Simpson's diversity index over productive rearrangements. Entries here come from immuneACCESS through TCRdb and include only in-frame sequences with V and J called. Some clones fail to appear in such tables; in the studies checked, an unresolved V gene covers under half of the shortfall, and the cause of the remainder is unknown. The V and J calls and the clone size are those of that table, but D and trimming were determined from the DNA. This sample has about 160,000 clones in its table, and approximately 81% of those were observed once. The ten most abundant clones make up nearly 8% of the sample.

Participants in the prospective study were aged roughly 18 to 90 years, lived in 20 to 30 United States geographic areas, and enrolled through a virtual design. Cohort assignment in the prospective study relied on participant-reported clinical history from a screening survey and a study questionnaire. ImmuneRACE Cohort 3 recovered participants were defined by two consecutive negative NP/OP PCR tests, healthcare professional clearance, or symptom resolution. Mobile phlebotomists in the prospective study collected whole blood, serum and a nasopharyngeal or oropharyngeal swab from every participant. Additional blood draws and questionnaires over an approximately 2-month period could optionally be provided by prospective study participants. Before DNA extraction, blood samples from the prospective study were shipped at room temperature or frozen. Per the germline V gene, SNHLY is the CDR1 and FYNNEI is the CDR2. Spanning cysteine to phenylalanine, the CDR3 consists of 16 amino acids. CDR3 DNA is the only sequence kept; it has 48 bases, read in frame from the first base. Trimming leaves V shorter by 6 bases and J shorter by 0 bases, with the junction holding 5 bases beyond the gene matches.

In regard to this clone: Its target antigen remains unknown. Per-base quality was not reported, and no clone a single base away is much larger than it.

The TCR was taken from a woman between 45 and 65 years old who had recovered from COVID-19. The sequencing input was PBMCs or T cells enriched from blood (not recorded which). The sequence is built from TRBV2 and TRBJ2-1; the junction holds 10 bases that match TRBD2. The CDR3 has the sequence CASSPGLARSYNEQFF. At the DNA level, the sequence is TGTGCCAGCAGCCCGGGACTAGCGCGCTCCTACAATGAGCAGTTCTTC.